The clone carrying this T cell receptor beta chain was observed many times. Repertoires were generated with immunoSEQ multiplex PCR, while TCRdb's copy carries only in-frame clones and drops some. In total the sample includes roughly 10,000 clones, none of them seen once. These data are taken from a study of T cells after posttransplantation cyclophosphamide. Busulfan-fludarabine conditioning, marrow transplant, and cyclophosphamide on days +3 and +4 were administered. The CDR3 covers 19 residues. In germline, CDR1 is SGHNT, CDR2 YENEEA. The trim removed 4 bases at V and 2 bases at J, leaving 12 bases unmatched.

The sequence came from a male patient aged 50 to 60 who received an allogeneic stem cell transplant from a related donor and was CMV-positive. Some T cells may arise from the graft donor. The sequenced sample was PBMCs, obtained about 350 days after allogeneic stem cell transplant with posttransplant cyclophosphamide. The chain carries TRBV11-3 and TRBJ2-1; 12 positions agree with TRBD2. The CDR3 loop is CASSSLLAGGPIPYNEQFF. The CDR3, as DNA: TGTGCCAGCAGCTCCTTACTAGCGGGAGGACCCATTCCCTACAATGAGCAGTTCTTC. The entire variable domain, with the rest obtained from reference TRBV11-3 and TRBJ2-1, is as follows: EAGVVQSPRYKIIEKKQPVAFWCNPISGHNTLYWYLQNLGQGPELLIRYENEEAVDDSQLPKDRFSAERLKGVDSTLKIQPAELGDSAVYLCASSSLLAGGPIPYNEQFFGPGTRLTVL.